What follows are 26 T cell receptor beta chains derived from one specimen sequenced in a study of PD-1 blockade in classical Hodgkin lymphoma (dated by TCRdb to 2018 to 2020). Read against the paper, the sample's time point label means: cycle 1 day 1 (C1D1), immediately before nivolumab initiation. Relapse after autologous stem cell transplantation had occurred in all trial patients, and cohorts A, B and C were distinguished by prior brentuximab vedotin exposure. The library was obtained by the immunoSEQ multiplex PCR assay. TCRdb stores this immuneACCESS table with in-frame sequences only. Part of the clones is absent; in the studies checked, under half of the shortfall reflects unresolved V genes, and no reason is known for the rest. Recorded for this sample are about 62,000 clones; around 89% of them occurred a single time. The ten largest account for around an eighth of the sample. The sequencing used peripheral blood mononuclear cells (PBMCs), collected at baseline. These TCRs come from a human donor with classical Hodgkin lymphoma.

The genes are TRBV4-3 and TRBJ1-1; TRBD1 might be the D (6 bases). Deletions cut 1 base from V and 1 base from J, with 16 bases between. The CDR3 is 17 residues long. The germline V gene has CDR1 LGHNA and CDR2 YSLEER. The CDR3 coding sequence is TGCGCCAGCAGCCAAGGGGTGAGGGGGGACACGAACACTGAAGCTTTCTTT. Translation gives CASSQGVRGDTNTEAFF.

The V call is TRBV5-4, the J call TRBJ2-2; D is uncertain. The CDR3 is 13 amino acids. Trimming removed 4 bases from V and 2 bases from J, with 6 bases in between. Germline CDR1 reads SGHNT; CDR2 reads YYREEE (reference sequence). Here the CDR3 DNA reads TGTGCCAGCAGCACCCAAAACACCGGGGAGCTGTTTTTT. The encoded protein is CASSTQNTGELFF.

This clone came up once. The CDR3 region is CAWSAVSPRASYNEQFF. DNA of the CDR3: TGTGCCTGGAGTGCCGTCTCCCCCCGGGCCTCCTACAATGAGCAGTTCTTC. This sequence joins TRBV30 and TRBJ2-1; D is ambiguous. V was shortened by 1 base and J by 0 bases, with 16 bases between the two germline ends. CDR1 is GTSNPN and CDR2 is SVGIG in the germline V gene (reference sequence). CDR3 length: 17 amino acids.

The chain carries TRBV7-9 and TRBJ1-1; D perhaps matches TRBD1 (6 bases). Germline CDR1 and CDR2: SEHNR and FQNEAQ (reference sequence). The germline V and J ends were trimmed by 5 bases and 5 bases, with 12 bases remaining between them. CDR3 length equals 13 residues. The CDR3 loop reads CASSETGNTEAFF. CDR3 sequence (DNA): TGTGCCAGCAGCGAGACAGGTAATACTGAAGCTTTCTTT.

The CDR3 loop is CASTSTRGLAAEQFF. CDR3 sequence (DNA): TGTGCCAGCACCTCAACCCGGGGCCTAGCTGCTGAGCAGTTCTTC. This sequence joins TRBV6-6 and TRBJ2-1; D possibly matches TRBD1 or TRBD2 (5 bases each). Trimming pared 7 bases from V and 9 bases from J, leaving 22 bases between. Germline CDR1 MNHNY, CDR2 SVGAGI (reference sequence). This CDR3 comprises 15 residues.

This clone was detected only a few times. The rearrangement links TRBV28 to TRBJ2-3; TRBD2 agrees at 10 bases. Trimming at V came to 8 bases and at J to 3 bases, leaving 5 bases not matched to a gene. The CDR3 runs to 14 residues. CDR1 is MDHEN, CDR2 SYDVKM, per germline. This CDR3 is CASGSGGATDTQYF. DNA for the CDR3: TGTGCCAGCGGGAGCGGGGGGGCAACAGATACGCAGTATTTT.

The CDR3 DNA reads TGTGCCTGGAGTGTAAGCTTGGGGAATGAGCAGTTCTTC. Amino acid sequence: CAWSVSLGNEQFF. The chain couples TRBV30 to TRBJ2-1; D not certain. In germline, CDR1 is GTSNPN, CDR2 SVGIG (reference sequence). The V end was cut by 0 bases, the J end by 7 bases, with 10 bases between. This CDR3 is 13 amino acids long.

A note on this clone: The same CDR3 arises from other DNA sequences in this sample as well. The J gene is TRBJ2-3, the V gene TRBV5-1, with 9 bases matching TRBD2. The germline CDR1 and CDR2 sequences are SGHRS and YFSETQ. The CDR3 length is 16 residues. Trimming at V came to 4 bases and at J to 5 bases, leaving 11 bases not matched to a gene. The CDR3 DNA reads as TGCGCCAGCAGCCAGGGAGGCGGGGGGGCCCAAGATACGCAGTATTTT. Its protein is CASSQGGGGAQDTQYF.

J is TRBJ1-4 and V is TRBV11-2; tentative D call: TRBD1 (5 bases). Germline V CDR1 and CDR2: SGHAT, FQNNGV. Trimming took off 3 bases at V and 7 bases at J, with 15 bases between the two ends. The CDR3 runs to 15 residues. The CDR3 loop reads CASSFDGASSEKLFF. The CDR3 DNA is TGTGCCAGCAGCTTTGACGGGGCCTCGAGTGAAAAACTGTTTTTT.

The chain has TRBV6-5 and TRBJ2-7, with 7 bases fitting TRBD1. The CDR3 has 14 residues. From germline, CDR1 is MNHEY and CDR2 SVGAGI. V trimming: 5 bases; J trimming: 3 bases; junction bases outside the gene matches: 7. CDR3 in DNA: TGTGCCAGCAGTCCAAACAGGGGATACTACGAGCAGTACTTC. It translates to CASSPNRGYYEQYF.

The table lists this clone with a count of one. The J gene is TRBJ2-3, the V gene TRBV28, with D perhaps given as TRBD1 or TRBD2 (6 bases each). The V gene lost 3 bases and the J gene lost 7 bases, with 20 bases spanning the gap. The CDR3 sequence is 16 residues long. Germline values: CDR1 MDHEN, CDR2 SYDVKM. The CDR3 loop is CASSLKTGKGGNTQYF. DNA for the CDR3: TGTGCCAGCAGTTTGAAGACGGGCAAAGGGGGGAATACGCAGTATTTT.

For the CDR3, the DNA is TGTGCCGGTGCCCTCGACAGGTTCTACGAGCAGTACTTC. Translated: CAGALDRFYEQYF. The chain is built from TRBV30 and TRBJ2-7, with D possibly being TRBD1 (6 bases). The CDR3 is 13 amino acids. Trimming shortened V by 8 bases and J by 3 bases, and 17 bases separated the two germline ends. The germline CDR1 and CDR2 sequences are GTSNPN and SVGIG (reference sequence).

This chain joins TRBV30 and TRBJ2-7; possibly TRBD2 for D (5 bases). CDR3 length equals 13 residues. V was trimmed by 1 base and J by 6 bases, leaving 13 bases between them. CDR1 and CDR2 from the germline V gene are GTSNPN and SVGIG (reference sequence). CDR3 amino acids: CAWSATRPGEQYF. The DNA for the CDR3 is TGTGCCTGGAGTGCCACTAGGCCCGGCGAGCAGTACTTC.

The chain has TRBV15 and TRBJ2-7; 9 bases match TRBD1. The V and J ends lost 5 bases and 4 bases, in that order; junction bases with no gene match: 9. Per the germline V gene, CDR1 is LNHNV and CDR2 is YYDKDF (reference sequence). The CDR3 runs 15 residues. CDR3 nucleotides: TGTGCCACCAGCGGACCGGGACAGGGAATATACGAGCAGTACTTC. Residues: CATSGPGQGIYEQYF.

CDR3 coding DNA: TGTGCCTGGAGTTACCAGGGAACCTGGGGGACCGGGGAGCTGTTTTTT. Translation: CAWSYQGTWGTGELFF. J is TRBJ2-2 and V is TRBV30; the D gene could be TRBD1 or TRBD2 (5 bases each). This CDR3 has 16 amino acids. Germline CDR1 GTSNPN, CDR2 SVGIG (reference sequence). Trimming stripped 2 bases from V and 5 bases from J, with 18 bases between.

The rearrangement links TRBV19 to TRBJ2-2, with 7 positions matching TRBD1. V was pared by 1 base and J by 4 bases, with 6 bases of the junction left unmatched. The CDR3 spans 16 residues. Germline CDR1 and CDR2: LNHDA and SQIVND (reference sequence). Written as DNA, the CDR3 is TGTGCCAGTAGTATAGTCGGGACAGACATCACCGGGGAGCTGTTTTTT. Translation: CASSIVGTDITGELFF.

The rearrangement links TRBV19 to TRBJ1-2; D ambiguous. The germline V gene has CDR1 LNHDA and CDR2 SQIVND (reference sequence). Trimming pared 2 bases from V and 0 bases from J, leaving 13 bases between. The CDR3 spans 16 residues. The CDR3 DNA follows: TGTGCCAGTAGTATACTACAGCATTCAGCTAACTATGGCTACACCTTC. Protein sequence: CASSILQHSANYGYTF.

The chain links TRBV7-9 to TRBJ2-7; 11 bases map to TRBD1. With 1 base clipped from V and 5 bases from J, the junction kept 4 bases outside the gene matches. Germline V gives CDR1 SEHNR, CDR2 FQNEAQ (reference sequence). The CDR3 length is 15 residues. CDR3 DNA: TGTGCCAGCAGCTTAGGGGACAGGGGGTCTCACGAGCAGTACTTC. Protein product: CASSLGDRGSHEQYF.

The CDR3 here is CASSVREGRGYNEQFF. CDR3 nucleotides: TGTGCCAGCAGCGTCCGGGAGGGGCGCGGGTACAATGAGCAGTTCTTC. The chain recombines TRBV7-9 with TRBJ2-1; 8 bases line up with TRBD2. Germline lookup yields CDR1 SEHNR and CDR2 FQNEAQ (reference sequence). After removal of 5 bases from V and 4 bases from J, the junction contained 10 bases not matched to a gene. CDR3 length: 16 residues.

This chain connects TRBV7-2 to TRBJ2-3; D may be TRBD1 or TRBD2 (5 bases each). The germline V gene has CDR1 SGHTA and CDR2 FQGNSA. Trimming removed 1 base at V and 2 bases at J, with 13 bases between. The CDR3 runs 16 residues. CDR3 in DNA: TGTGCCAGCAGCTTAGTGAGGGACGGTAACACAGATACGCAGTATTTT. As protein: CASSLVRDGNTDTQYF. Together with reference TRBV7-2 and TRBJ2-3, the CDR3 gives the full variable domain: GAGVSQSPSNKVTEKGKDVELRCDPISGHTALYWYRQSLGQGLEFLIYFQGNSAPDKSGLPSDRFSAERTGGSVSTLTIQRTQQEDSAVYLCASSLVRDGNTDTQYFGPGTRLTVL.

The chain recombines TRBV27 with TRBJ2-2; D uncertain. Trimming pared 6 bases from V and 0 bases from J, leaving 11 bases between. Germline loops: CDR1 MNHEY, CDR2 SMNVEV (reference sequence). This CDR3 is built from 15 residues. CDR3 DNA sequence: TGTGCCAGCAGACCGTTTCTGGCGAACACCGGGGAGCTGTTTTTT. This codes for CASRPFLANTGELFF.

The V gene is TRBV6-4, the J gene TRBJ1-1, with 8 bases aligning to TRBD1. V dropped 5 bases and J dropped 7; count of bases not matched to a gene: 3. The length of the CDR3 is 12 residues. Germline V CDR1 and CDR2: MRHNA, SNTAGT. The CDR3 loop reads CASSPGGGEAFF. The CDR3 bases are TGTGCCAGCAGTCCAGGGGGCGGTGAAGCTTTCTTT.

Regarding this clone: Other DNA sequences in the same sample also yield this CDR3. CDR3 region: CASSGTAATGELFF. The CDR3 DNA reads TGTGCCAGCAGCGGGACCGCCGCCACCGGGGAGCTGTTTTTT. V is TRBV7-8 and J is TRBJ2-2; D could derive from TRBD1 or TRBD2 (5 bases each). Germline V CDR1 and CDR2: SGHVS, FQNEAQ. Trimming removed 5 bases from V and 4 bases from J, with 11 bases in between. This CDR3 is built from 14 residues.

The chain links TRBV7-2 to TRBJ1-5; no reliable D call. Germline assignment: CDR1 SGHTA and CDR2 FQGNSA. V was shortened by 0 bases and J by 4 bases, with 7 bases between the two germline ends. The CDR3 has 14 residues. The CDR3: CASSLAVGNQPQHF. In DNA form, the CDR3 reads TGTGCCAGCAGCTTAGCGGTGGGAAATCAGCCCCAGCATTTT. Supplemented by reference TRBV7-2 and TRBJ1-5, the full variable domain reads GAGVSQSPSNKVTEKGKDVELRCDPISGHTALYWYRQSLGQGLEFLIYFQGNSAPDKSGLPSDRFSAERTGGSVSTLTIQRTQQEDSAVYLCASSLAVGNQPQHFGDGTRLSIL.

The chain combines TRBV2 with TRBJ2-7; 7 nucleotides line up with TRBD1. The CDR3 runs 14 residues. Trimming took 6 bases from V and 6 from J; bases not matched to a gene: 11. Germline lookup yields CDR1 SNHLY and CDR2 FYNNEI. The CDR3 bases are TGTGCCAGCAGGCGGACCGGGACAGCCCCCGAGCAGTACTTC. Its protein is CASRRTGTAPEQYF.

The CDR3 coding sequence is TGTGCCAGCAGCTCCCGACGGGGGTTACAAGAGACCCAGTACTTC. It is translated as CASSSRRGLQETQYF. The V gene is TRBV7-9, the J gene TRBJ2-5; D might be TRBD2 (6 bases). V shed 4 bases and J shed 2 bases, with 14 bases lying between them. Germline V CDR1 and CDR2: SEHNR, FQNEAQ (reference sequence). This CDR3 spans 15 amino acids.